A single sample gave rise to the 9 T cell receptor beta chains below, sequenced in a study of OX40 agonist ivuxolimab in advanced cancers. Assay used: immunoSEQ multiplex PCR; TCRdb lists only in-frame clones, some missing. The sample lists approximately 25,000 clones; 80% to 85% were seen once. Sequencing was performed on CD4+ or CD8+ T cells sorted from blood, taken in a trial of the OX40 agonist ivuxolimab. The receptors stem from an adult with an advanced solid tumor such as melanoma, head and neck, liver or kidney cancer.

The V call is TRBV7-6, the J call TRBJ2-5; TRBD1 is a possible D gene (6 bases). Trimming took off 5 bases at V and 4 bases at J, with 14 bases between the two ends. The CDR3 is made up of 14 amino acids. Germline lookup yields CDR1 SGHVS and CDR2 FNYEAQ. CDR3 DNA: TGTGCCAGCAGCCCTCCCGACAGGCCAGAGACCCAGTACTTC. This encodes CASSPPDRPETQYF.

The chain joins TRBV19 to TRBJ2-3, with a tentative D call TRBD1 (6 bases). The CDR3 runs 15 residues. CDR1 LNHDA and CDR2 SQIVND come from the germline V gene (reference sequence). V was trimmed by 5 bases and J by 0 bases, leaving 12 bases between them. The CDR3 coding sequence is TGTGCCAGTAGTCTCAGCAGGGGAAGCACAGATACGCAGTATTTT. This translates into CASSLSRGSTDTQYF.

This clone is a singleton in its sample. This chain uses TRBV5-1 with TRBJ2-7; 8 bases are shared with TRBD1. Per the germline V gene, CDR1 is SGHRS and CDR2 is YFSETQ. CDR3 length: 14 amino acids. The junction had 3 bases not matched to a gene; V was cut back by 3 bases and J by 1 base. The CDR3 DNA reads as TGCGCCAGCAGCTGGGGGACAGGATCCTACGAGCAGTACTTC. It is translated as CASSWGTGSYEQYF.

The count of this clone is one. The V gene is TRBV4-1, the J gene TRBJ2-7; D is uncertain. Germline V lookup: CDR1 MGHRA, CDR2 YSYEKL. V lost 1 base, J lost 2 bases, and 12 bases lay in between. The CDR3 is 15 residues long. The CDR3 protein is CASSQVISTAYEQYF. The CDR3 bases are TGCGCCAGCAGCCAAGTGATAAGCACTGCCTACGAGCAGTACTTC.

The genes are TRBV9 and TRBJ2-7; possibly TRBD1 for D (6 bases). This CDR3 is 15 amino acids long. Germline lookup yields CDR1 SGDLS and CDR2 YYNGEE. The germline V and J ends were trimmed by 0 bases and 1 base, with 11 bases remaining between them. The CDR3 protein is CASSVDGRGSYEQYF. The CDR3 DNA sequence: TGTGCCAGCAGCGTAGACGGCAGGGGATCCTACGAGCAGTACTTC.

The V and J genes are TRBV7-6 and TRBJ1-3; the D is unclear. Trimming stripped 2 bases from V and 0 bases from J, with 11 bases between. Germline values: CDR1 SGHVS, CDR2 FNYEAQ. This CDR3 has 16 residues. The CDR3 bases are TGTGCCAGCAGCTTAAATTCGGCAGACTCTGGAAACACCATATATTTT. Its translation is CASSLNSADSGNTIYF.

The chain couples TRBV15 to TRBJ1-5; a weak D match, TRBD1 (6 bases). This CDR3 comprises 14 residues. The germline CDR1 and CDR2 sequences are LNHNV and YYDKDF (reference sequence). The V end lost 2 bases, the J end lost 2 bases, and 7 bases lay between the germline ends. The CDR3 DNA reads TGTGCCACCAGCAGACGACAGGGCAATCAGCCCCAGCATTTT. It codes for CATSRRQGNQPQHF. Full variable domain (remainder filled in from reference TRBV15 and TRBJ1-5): DAMVIQNPRYQVTQFGKPVTLSCSQTLNHNVMYWYQQKSSQAPKLLFHYYDKDFNNEADTPDNFQSRRPNTSFCFLDIRSPGLGDTAMYLCATSRRQGNQPQHFGDGTRLSIL.

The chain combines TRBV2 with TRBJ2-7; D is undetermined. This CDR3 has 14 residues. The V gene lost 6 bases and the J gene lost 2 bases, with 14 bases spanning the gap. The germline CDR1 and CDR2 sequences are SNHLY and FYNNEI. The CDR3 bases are TGTGCCAGCAGCGACTTCGGCGGAGCCTACGAGCAGTACTTC. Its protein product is CASSDFGGAYEQYF.

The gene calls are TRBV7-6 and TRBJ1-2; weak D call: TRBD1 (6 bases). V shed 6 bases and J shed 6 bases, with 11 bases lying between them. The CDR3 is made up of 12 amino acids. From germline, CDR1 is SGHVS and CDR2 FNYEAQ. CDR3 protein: CASRTGEHGYTF. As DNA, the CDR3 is TGTGCCAGCAGGACAGGAGAGCATGGCTACACCTTC.